The 32 T cell receptor beta chains reported below all come from one sample, sequenced in a study of T cell responses to AZD1222 COVID-19 vaccine. Using immunoSEQ multiplex PCR, the repertoire was profiled, and TCRdb retains in-frame clones only, with some absent. The table lists roughly 140,000 clones, roughly nine tenths of them singletons. The material sequenced was peripheral blood, taken after recovery from COVID-19. The receptors were sampled from an adult who had recovered from COVID-19.

The rearrangement uses TRBV19 and TRBJ1-2, with 12 nucleotides matching TRBD1. The junction had 9 bases not matched to a gene; V was cut back by 6 bases and J by 7 bases. The CDR3 is 15 amino acids. Germline V gene lookup returns CDR1 LNHDA and CDR2 SQIVND (reference sequence). The DNA for the CDR3 is TGTGCCAGTAGGAACTCCGGGACAGGGGGCGGTGGCTACACCTTC. Amino acids: CASRNSGTGGGGYTF. The entire variable domain, with the rest obtained from reference TRBV19 and TRBJ1-2, is as follows: DGGITQSPKYLFRKEGQNVTLSCEQNLNHDAMYWYRQDPGQGLRLIYYSQIVNDFQKGDIAEGYSVSREKKESFPLTVTSAQKNPTAFYLCASRNSGTGGGGYTFGSGTRLTVV.

This chain connects TRBV2 to TRBJ1-4; D may be TRBD1 (6 bases). Between the trimmed V and J ends, which lost 2 bases and 8 bases, there was a span of 12 bases. This CDR3 is built from 14 residues. The germline gives CDR1 SNHLY, CDR2 FYNNEI. In DNA, the CDR3 is TGTGCCAGCAGTGAAATCGGGGGCTTGGAAAAACTGTTTTTT. Protein sequence: CASSEIGGLEKLFF. Based on the CDR3 plus reference TRBV2 and TRBJ1-4, the full variable domain is EPEVTQTPSHQVTQMGQEVILRCVPISNHLYFYWYRQILGQKVEFLVSFYNNEISEKSEIFDDQFSVERPDGSNFTLKIRSTKLEDSAMYFCASSEIGGLEKLFFGSGTQLSVL.

V gene TRBV12-3 or TRBV12-4 combines with J gene TRBJ1-4, with unresolved D. The V end was cut by 5 bases, the J end by 7 bases, with 5 bases between. The CDR3 totals 11 residues. The CDR3 region has the DNA TGTGCCAGCAGTACCGGTGAAAAACTGTTTTTT. Protein: CASSTGEKLFF.

The chain links TRBV5-1 to TRBJ2-3; no clear D gene. Germline CDR1 and CDR2: SGHRS and YFSETQ. CDR3 length equals 13 residues. V was cut by 7 bases and J by 2 bases, with 11 bases left in between. The CDR3 DNA reads TGCGCCAGCGAAGACCCTAACACAGATACGCAGTATTTT. Amino acid sequence: CASEDPNTDTQYF.

The chain carries TRBV6-2 or TRBV6-3 and TRBJ2-3; TRBD2 matches at 10 bases. Germline V CDR1 and CDR2: MNHEY, SVGEGT. The CDR3 loop spans 17 amino acids. The ends lost 4 bases at V and 3 bases at J; junction bases unmatched: 10. The CDR3 loop is CASSSETSGILTDTQYF. The DNA of the CDR3 is TGTGCCAGCAGTTCTGAAACTAGCGGGATCTTAACAGATACGCAGTATTTT.

V gene TRBV11-3 combines with J gene TRBJ2-2; D not resolved. CDR1 and CDR2 (germline): SGHNT, YENEEA. The CDR3 runs 13 residues. The V end was cut by 0 bases, the J end by 7 bases, with 6 bases between. The DNA of the CDR3 is TGTGCCAGCAGCTTAGATCATGGCGGGGAGCTGTTTTTT. Its protein product is CASSLDHGGELFF.

V usage is TRBV6-2 or TRBV6-3 and J usage is TRBJ1-1; D unresolved. The CDR3 runs 14 residues. The germline CDR1 and CDR2 sequences are MNHEY and SVGEGT. The V gene lost 0 bases and the J gene lost 4 bases, with 9 bases spanning the gap. The CDR3 reads CASSYSNFGTEAFF. Written as DNA, the CDR3 is TGTGCCAGCAGTTACTCGAATTTCGGCACTGAAGCTTTCTTT.

Regarding this clone: Within the sample, other DNA sequences also encode this same CDR3. The chain links TRBV6-2 or TRBV6-3 to TRBJ2-7; D not resolved. The CDR3 contains 12 residues. V was shortened by 4 bases and J by 1 base, with 5 bases between the two germline ends. Germline V gene lookup returns CDR1 MNHEY and CDR2 SVGEGT. The CDR3 spells CASSSSSYEQYF. The CDR3 DNA is TGTGCCAGCAGTTCCTCGTCCTACGAGCAGTACTTC.

The chain joins TRBV2 to TRBJ1-1, with a possible D match to TRBD1 (5 bases). V lost 6 bases and J lost 4, with 12 bases in between. In germline, CDR1 is SNHLY, CDR2 FYNNEI. The CDR3 loop spans 13 amino acids. CDR3: CASRGGVGTEAFF. The CDR3 DNA reads TGTGCCAGCAGGGGGGGAGTGGGCACTGAAGCTTTCTTT.

V usage is TRBV4-1 and J usage is TRBJ2-7, with TRBD2 matching over 8 bases. J gave up 2 bases and V 1 base, and 4 bases lay outside the gene matches. The CDR3 covers 15 residues. Germline V gene sequence: CDR1 MGHRA, CDR2 YSYEKL. The CDR3 nucleotides read TGCGCCAGCAGCCAAGGGACTAGCAGGCCCTACGAGCAGTACTTC. Residues: CASSQGTSRPYEQYF.

This clone turned up a few times. The V call is TRBV7-3, the J call TRBJ1-1, with D perhaps matching TRBD1 (5 bases). Trimming left V 5 bases short and J 4 bases short, with 14 bases between. The CDR3 is 14 residues long. Per the germline V gene, CDR1 is SGHTA and CDR2 is FQGTGA. The CDR3 DNA is TGTGCCAGCAGCCTACAGGTGGGGCCCACTGAAGCTTTCTTT. Protein product: CASSLQVGPTEAFF.

This clone was detected only once. This sequence joins TRBV27 and TRBJ1-6; D not certain. The CDR3 loop spans 14 amino acids. Germline CDR1 and CDR2: MNHEY and SMNVEV (reference sequence). The germline V and J ends were trimmed by 2 bases and 8 bases, with 10 bases remaining between them. Here the CDR3 DNA reads TGTGCCAGCAGTTTAATACAGAGGTATTCACCCCTCCACTTT. Protein: CASSLIQRYSPLHF.

The chain combines TRBV7-6 with TRBJ1-4; D uncertain. The V gene's germline CDR1 is SGHVS and CDR2 FNYEAQ. The CDR3 is 16 amino acids. Trimming pared 1 base from V and 1 base from J, leaving 10 bases between. The CDR3 is CASSLEMMGTNEKLFF. The CDR3 DNA reads as TGTGCCAGCAGCTTAGAAATGATGGGAACTAATGAAAAACTGTTTTTT.

The chain employs TRBV7-3 and TRBJ2-5, with D possibly TRBD2 on 5 matching bases. Deletions cut 5 bases from V and 5 bases from J, with 18 bases between. Looked up from germline, CDR1 is SGHTA and CDR2 is FQGTGA. CDR3 length equals 15 residues. The CDR3 nucleotides read TGTGCCAGCAGCGAAACCCCGTTGCTAGCTGAGACCCAGTACTTC. It encodes CASSETPLLAETQYF.

The J gene is TRBJ2-7, the V gene TRBV11-3; no definite D call. The V end was cut by 6 bases, the J end by 5 bases, with 14 bases between. Germline assignment: CDR1 SGHNT and CDR2 YENEEA. The CDR3 covers 13 residues. The CDR3 region has the DNA TGTGCCAGCAGGAAATCATATCAGGACGAGCAGTACTTC. It codes for CASRKSYQDEQYF.

V gene TRBV7-3 combines with J gene TRBJ2-5, with 11 bases aligning to TRBD2. Trimming cost V 5 bases and J 5 bases; bases outside gene matches: 10. This CDR3 comprises 16 residues. From germline, CDR1 is SGHTA and CDR2 FQGTGA. DNA of the CDR3: TGTGCCAGCAGCCCTCGCCTAGCGGGAGGATGGGAGACCCAGTACTTC. It specifies CASSPRLAGGWETQYF.

V and J are TRBV6-5 and TRBJ2-7; D might be TRBD1 (5 bases). CDR3 length: 14 amino acids. V was cut by 6 bases and J by 0 bases, with 12 bases left in between. Germline lookup yields CDR1 MNHEY and CDR2 SVGAGI. CDR3 coding DNA: TGTGCCAGCAGCCAAGGACAATACTCCTACGAGCAGTACTTC. This translates into CASSQGQYSYEQYF.

V and J are TRBV28 and TRBJ1-5, with 8 bases matching TRBD1. The CDR3 sequence is 15 residues long. Germline trimming cut 0 bases from V and 4 bases from J; bases unmatched to any gene: 2. Germline CDR1 and CDR2: MDHEN and SYDVKM. The CDR3 loop is CASSLWDRDNQPQHF. The CDR3 DNA follows: TGTGCCAGCAGTTTATGGGACAGGGATAATCAGCCCCAGCATTTT.

This clone was detected only a few times. This chain links TRBV4-1 with TRBJ1-2; D remains unclear. The germline CDR1 and CDR2 sequences are MGHRA and YSYEKL. The V end lost 3 bases, the J end lost 4 bases, and 3 bases lay between the germline ends. The CDR3 is made up of 11 amino acids. The CDR3 DNA reads TGCGCCAGCAGCCATTCCTATGGCTACACCTTC. As protein: CASSHSYGYTF.

The chain joins TRBV7-9 to TRBJ1-2, with D unresolved. The CDR3 covers 13 residues. The germline gives CDR1 SEHNR, CDR2 FQNEAQ (reference sequence). Trimming stripped 5 bases from V and 6 bases from J, with 13 bases between. The CDR3, as DNA: TGTGCCAGCAGCGCCCTAGGACGGAATGGCTACACCTTC. Translation: CASSALGRNGYTF.

J is TRBJ2-5 and V is TRBV5-1; 9 nucleotides align to TRBD1. Germline CDR1 is SGHRS and CDR2 is YFSETQ. The CDR3 extends over 15 amino acids. Trimming at V came to 4 bases and at J to 5 bases, leaving 9 bases not matched to a gene. CDR3 bases: TGCGCCAGCAGCGTCACCGGGACAGGGATTGAGACCCAGTACTTC. This translates into CASSVTGTGIETQYF.

The chain employs TRBV25-1 and TRBJ2-2; D gene ambiguous. Trimming left V 2 bases short and J 7 bases short, with 11 bases between. The CDR3 has 14 amino acids. Germline V lookup: CDR1 MGHDK, CDR2 SYGVNS. CDR3 region: CASSEVGMGGELFF. The CDR3 coding sequence is TGTGCCAGCAGTGAAGTGGGAATGGGCGGGGAGCTGTTTTTT.

The chain combines TRBV21-1 with TRBJ2-3; the D segment call TRBD1 is taken from the table without a DNA check. TRBV21-1 is described as a pseudogene. CDR3 length: 13 amino acids. The CDR3 is CASRGSFTDTQYF. CDR3 coding DNA: TGTGCCAGCAGGGGCAGCTTCACAGATACGCAGTATTTT.

J is TRBJ1-3 and V is TRBV27, with D maybe TRBD1 (6 bases). The CDR3 is made up of 14 amino acids. Per the germline V gene, CDR1 is MNHEY and CDR2 is SMNVEV (reference sequence). Trimming removed 6 bases at V and 2 bases at J, with 11 bases between. The CDR3 nucleotides are TGTGCCAGCAGCCTGACAGGCGCTGGAAACACCATATATTTT. It encodes CASSLTGAGNTIYF.

J is TRBJ1-1 and V is TRBV28; D remains unclear. Germline V gene sequence: CDR1 MDHEN, CDR2 SYDVKM. V lost 8 bases, J lost 4 bases, and 8 bases lay in between. There are 11 residues in the CDR3. The CDR3 protein is CASSRFTEAFF. CDR3 in DNA: TGTGCCAGCTCCAGGTTCACTGAAGCTTTCTTT. Filled out from reference TRBV28 and TRBJ1-1, the complete variable domain reads DVKVTQSSRYLVKRTGEKVFLECVQDMDHENMFWYRQDPGLGLRLIYFSYDVKMKEKGDIPEGYSVSREKKERFSLILESASTNQTSMYLCASSRFTEAFFGQGTRLTVV.

Turning to this clone: One end of the junction varies from germline; a read error may be responsible. The chain is built from TRBV7-3 and TRBJ2-7; D possibly matches TRBD1 or TRBD2 (6 bases each). Germline-derived CDR1 and CDR2 are SGHTA and FQGTGA. This CDR3 region has 13 residues. The CDR3: CASSQGLAAPRDF. The CDR3 region has the DNA TGTGCCAGCAGCCAGGGGTTAGCGGCCCCCCGCGACTTC. Supplemented by reference TRBV7-3 and TRBJ2-7, the full variable domain reads GAGVSQTPSNKVTEKGKYVELRCDPISGHTALYWYRQSLGQGPEFLIYFQGTGAADDSGLPNDRFFAVRPEGSVSTLKIQRTERGDSAVYLCASSQGLAAPRDFGPGTRLTVT.

The chain joins TRBV4-3 to TRBJ2-3, with 7 bases aligning to TRBD2. Looked up from germline, CDR1 is LGHNA and CDR2 is YSLEER. The CDR3 runs to 15 residues. V lost 5 bases and J lost 1; bases outside the gene matches: 6. The CDR3 nucleotides read TGCGCCAGCAGCTCCGGGACTATAGGCACAGATACGCAGTATTTT. Amino acids: CASSSGTIGTDTQYF.

The chain recombines TRBV4-3 with TRBJ1-5; tentatively, D is TRBD1 (6 bases). Germline V gene sequence: CDR1 LGHNA, CDR2 YSLEER. This CDR3 is 16 amino acids long. Trimming left V 0 bases short and J 0 bases short, with 9 bases between. CDR3 DNA sequence: TGCGCCAGCAGCCAAGAGAGGACAGATAGCAATCAGCCCCAGCATTTT. Protein: CASSQERTDSNQPQHF.

A word on this clone: The sample contains more than one DNA sequence encoding this CDR3. V and J are TRBV5-6 and TRBJ2-5; 10 bases fit TRBD2. The CDR3 spans 14 residues. V lost 1 base to trimming and J lost 4 bases; unmatched junction nucleotides: 1. Germline-derived CDR1 and CDR2 are SGHDT and YYEEEE. CDR3 protein: CASSLWTSGETQYF. CDR3 DNA: TGTGCCAGCAGCTTGTGGACTAGCGGAGAGACCCAGTACTTC.

J is TRBJ2-7 and V is TRBV6-5; D is possibly TRBD1 (5 bases). Germline lookup yields CDR1 MNHEY and CDR2 SVGAGI. The V end was cut by 0 bases, the J end by 5 bases, with 11 bases between. This CDR3 is built from 14 residues. Here the CDR3 reads CASSYSPGSNEQYF. In DNA, the CDR3 is TGTGCCAGCAGTTACTCCCCAGGGTCCAACGAGCAGTACTTC.

This clone was found once. The CDR3 spells CASSQGWTATEAFF. In DNA form, the CDR3 reads TGCGCCAGCAGCCAAGGATGGACAGCCACTGAAGCTTTCTTT. The chain links TRBV4-3 to TRBJ1-1, with D perhaps TRBD1 (6 bases). CDR1 and CDR2 from the germline V gene are LGHNA and YSLEER. This CDR3 is 14 amino acids long. The V and J ends lost 1 base and 4 bases respectively, with 10 bases between them.

The V call is TRBV9, the J call TRBJ1-5; TRBD1 matches 7 bases. The CDR3 is made up of 19 amino acids. Per germline, CDR1 SGDLS and CDR2 YYNGEE. V was pared by 4 bases and J by 1 base, with 17 bases of the junction left unmatched. The CDR3 region has the DNA TGTGCCAGCAGCACCAGGGGGGGTAGGTTACTTGGGAGCAATCAGCCCCAGCATTTT. Amino acid sequence: CASSTRGGRLLGSNQPQHF.